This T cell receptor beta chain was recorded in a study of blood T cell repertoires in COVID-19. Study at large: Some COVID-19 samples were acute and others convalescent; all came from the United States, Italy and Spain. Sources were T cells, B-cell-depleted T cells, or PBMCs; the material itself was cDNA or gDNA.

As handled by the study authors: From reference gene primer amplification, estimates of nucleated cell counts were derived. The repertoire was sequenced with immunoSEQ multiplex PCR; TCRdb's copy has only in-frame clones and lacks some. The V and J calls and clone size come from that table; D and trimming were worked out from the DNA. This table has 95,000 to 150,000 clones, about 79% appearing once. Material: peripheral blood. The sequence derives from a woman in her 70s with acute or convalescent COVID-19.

In DNA, the CDR3 is TGTGCCAGCCGACACGGCTACACCTTC. Protein: CASRHGYTF. This chain links TRBV7-2 with TRBJ1-2; D is uncertain. CDR1 is SGHTA and CDR2 is FQGNSA in the germline V gene. V was trimmed by 8 bases and J by 8 bases, leaving 6 bases between them. CDR3 size: 9 residues.